A single TCR beta chain is shown here with its context. Its antigen is currently not known. Qualities for individual bases were not recorded, and no much larger clone is one base off. TCRbeta CDR3 regions were amplified from genomic DNA by means of the immunoSEQ Assay, a bias-controlled multiplex PCR. Processing in the source paper ran as follows. Within the assay, amplification of reference gene primers was used to estimate how many nucleated cells each sample contained. Sequence reads were collapsed and filtered to measure the absolute abundance of every unique TCRbeta CDR3 rearrangement. Productive Simpson clonality was computed per sample as the square root of Simpson's diversity index over productive rearrangements. TCRdb carries this immuneACCESS record with in-frame sequences only. Its versions omit some clonotypes, under half of them owing to an unresolved V gene in the studies checked, with the rest unexplained. That table furnishes V, J and clone size, whereas the DNA furnished D and trimming. This sample comprises about 19,000 clones, over 70% of them detected only once. The top ten clones comprise roughly 3.2% of the sample.

V gives up 6 bases and J gives up 1 base, and the segment between their germline ends measures 10 bases. Taken from cysteine to phenylalanine, the CDR3 has 14 residues. The kept DNA is CDR3 alone, 42 bases in frame from the first base. CDR1 and CDR2 were assigned from the germline V gene (reference sequence) as LGHDT and YNNKEL. This sample was taken from a study of blood T cell repertoires in COVID-19 (dated by TCRdb to 2020 to 2022). Concerning the study at large: Collaborator samples came from the United States, Italy and Spain and covered acute and convalescent phases of COVID-19. The material from the prospective study consisted of cDNA or gDNA derived from T cells, B-cell-depleted T cells, or PBMCs. Deeply sampled blood TCRbeta repertoires from subjects exposed to, actively infected with, or recovered from COVID-19 were included in the dataset. The repertoires were released in a freely available public database meant as a resource for research on the immune response to SARS-CoV-2. The samples were drawn from two sources: the first 160 participants of the ongoing ImmuneRACE study, and 950 to 1,500 subjects contributed by 6 global collaborators. Nearly every sample came with metadata listing a de-identified subject ID, COVID-19 status, age in years and sex. Where HLA class I and class II types were available, the types were taken from metadata supplied by the sample provider, not from assay-based typing.

Study-wide findings and limitations: Clinical and demographic metadata were provided uncurated, with the amount varying by source and participant.

The collaborating institutions used their own protocols to collect whole blood in K2EDTA tubes. For TCRbeta analysis, collaborators shipped samples in one of three forms: frozen whole blood, isolated PBMCs, or DNA extracted from either of those sample types. The sample comprised peripheral blood. Here the chain combines TRBV3-1 (or the pseudogene TRBV3-2) and TRBJ1-5; TRBD1 is a weak D gene call, 6 bases matching. This TCR was recovered from a human donor in a cohort sampled during active COVID-19. In nucleotides, the sequence is TGTGCCAGCAGACAGGGTGGGAGCAATCAGCCCCAGCATTTT. Its translation is CASRQGGSNQPQHF.